The T cell receptor (beta chain) described here comes from a study of identical twins. In the case of this clonotype: Its target is not known.

Study conclusions and caveats: These conclusions were based on statistical analysis (cross-sectional, not following the same donors). Researchers reported excess low generation probability among twin-shared out-of-frame alpha sequences. Models predicted too little out-of-frame TCR alpha sharing in monozygotic twins.

Each CDR3 protein is one row after TCRdb ran MiXCR on the 5' RACE reads. The table has roughly 490,000 distinct CDR3 sequences, roughly an eighth seen once. This sample was shared with a second study, whose subject was yellow fever vaccine responses in identical twins.

This receptor was taken from a woman aged 18-29 years in good health. Sequenced sample: CD4+ T cells sorted from blood.

The CDR3 loop is CSAPNPRSGKTYEQYF. Written as DNA, the CDR3 is TGCAGTGCCCCTAACCCCCGTAGCGGCAAAACCTACGAGCAGTACTTC. This rearrangement joins TRBV20-1 to TRBJ2-7; weak D call: TRBD2 (6 bases). Germline CDR1 reads DFQATT; CDR2 reads SNEGSKA (reference sequence). The CDR3 is 16 amino acids. V gave up 6 bases and J gave up 2 bases, with 23 bases separating them.